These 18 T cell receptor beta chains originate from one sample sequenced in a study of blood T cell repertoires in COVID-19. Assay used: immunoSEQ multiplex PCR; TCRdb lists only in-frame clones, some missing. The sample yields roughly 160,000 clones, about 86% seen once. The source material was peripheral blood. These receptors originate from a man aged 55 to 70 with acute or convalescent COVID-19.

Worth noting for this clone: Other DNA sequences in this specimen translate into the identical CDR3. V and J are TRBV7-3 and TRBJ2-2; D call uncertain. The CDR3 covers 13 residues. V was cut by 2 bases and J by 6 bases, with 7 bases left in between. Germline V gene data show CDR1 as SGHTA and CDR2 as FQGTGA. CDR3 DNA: TGTGCCAGCAGCTTATCCCGGGCCGGGGAGCTGTTTTTT. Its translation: CASSLSRAGELFF.

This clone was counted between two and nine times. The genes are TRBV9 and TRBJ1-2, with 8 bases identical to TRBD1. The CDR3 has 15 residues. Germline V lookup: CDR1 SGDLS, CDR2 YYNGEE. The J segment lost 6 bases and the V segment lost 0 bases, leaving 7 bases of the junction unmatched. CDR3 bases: TGTGCCAGCAGCGTAGGGTGGACAGGGATAAATGGCTACACCTTC. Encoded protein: CASSVGWTGINGYTF.

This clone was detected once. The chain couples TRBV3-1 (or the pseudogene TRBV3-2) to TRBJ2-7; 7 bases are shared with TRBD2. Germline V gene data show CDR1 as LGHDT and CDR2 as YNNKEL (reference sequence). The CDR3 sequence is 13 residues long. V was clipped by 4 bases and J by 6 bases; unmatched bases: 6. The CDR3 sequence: CASSLSGTTEQYF. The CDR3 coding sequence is TGTGCCAGCAGCCTCTCAGGGACTACCGAGCAGTACTTC.

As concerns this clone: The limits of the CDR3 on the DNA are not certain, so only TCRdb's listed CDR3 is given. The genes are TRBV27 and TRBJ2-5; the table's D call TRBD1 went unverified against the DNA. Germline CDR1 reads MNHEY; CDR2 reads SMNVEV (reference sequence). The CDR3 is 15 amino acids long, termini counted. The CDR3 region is CASSATSGQGHGSHF.

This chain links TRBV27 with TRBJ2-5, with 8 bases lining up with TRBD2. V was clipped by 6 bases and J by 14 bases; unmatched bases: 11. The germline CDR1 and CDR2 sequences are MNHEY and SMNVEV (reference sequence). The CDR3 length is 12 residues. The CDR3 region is CASSTAGTRSYF. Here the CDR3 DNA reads TGTGCCAGCAGCACGGCCGGGACTAGGTCATACTTC.

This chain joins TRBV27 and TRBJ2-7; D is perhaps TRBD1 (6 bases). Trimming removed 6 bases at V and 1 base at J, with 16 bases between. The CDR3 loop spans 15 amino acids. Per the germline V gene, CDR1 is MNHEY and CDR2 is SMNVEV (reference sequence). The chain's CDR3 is CASRSLGGRSYEQYF. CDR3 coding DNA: TGTGCCAGCAGGTCCCTAGGGGGTCGATCCTACGAGCAGTACTTC.

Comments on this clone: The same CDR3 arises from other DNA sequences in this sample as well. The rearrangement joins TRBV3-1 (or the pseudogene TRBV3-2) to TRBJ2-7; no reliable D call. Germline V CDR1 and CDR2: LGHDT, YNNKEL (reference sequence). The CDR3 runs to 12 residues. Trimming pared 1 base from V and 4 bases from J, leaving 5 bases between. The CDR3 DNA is TGTGCCAGCAGCCAAGCGACTTACGAGCAGTACTTC. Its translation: CASSQATYEQYF.

The chain's CDR3 is CASSQESSRPGLAGGPQYF. The CDR3, as DNA: TGCGCCAGCAGCCAAGAAAGTTCCCGGCCGGGACTAGCGGGAGGGCCCCAGTACTTC. The chain carries TRBV4-1 and TRBJ2-5; 16 bases map to TRBD2. V dropped 0 bases and J dropped 9; count of bases not matched to a gene: 13. Germline assignment: CDR1 MGHRA and CDR2 YSYEKL. The CDR3 has 19 residues.

CDR3 sequence (DNA): TGTGCCAGCAGTTCCCAGGGGGATACGCAGTATTTT. This translates into CASSSQGDTQYF. The chain joins TRBV6-5 to TRBJ2-3; D might be TRBD1 (6 bases). Trimming removed 4 bases from V and 6 bases from J, with 8 bases in between. In germline, CDR1 is MNHEY, CDR2 SVGAGI. The CDR3 consists of 12 residues.

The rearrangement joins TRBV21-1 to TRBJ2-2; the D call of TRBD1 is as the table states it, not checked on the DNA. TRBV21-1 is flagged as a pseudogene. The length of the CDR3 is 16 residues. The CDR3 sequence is CASSNGQGGNTGELFF. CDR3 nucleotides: TGTGCCAGCAGCAACGGACAGGGGGGGAACACCGGGGAGCTGTTTTTT.

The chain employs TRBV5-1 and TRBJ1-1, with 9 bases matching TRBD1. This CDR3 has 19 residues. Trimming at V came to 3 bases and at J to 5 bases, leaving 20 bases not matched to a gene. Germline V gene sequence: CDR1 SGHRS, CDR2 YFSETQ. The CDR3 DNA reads TGCGCCAGCAGCTACAGCCGGGACAGGGACAGGGTGAGAACGACTGAAGCTTTCTTT. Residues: CASSYSRDRDRVRTTEAFF.

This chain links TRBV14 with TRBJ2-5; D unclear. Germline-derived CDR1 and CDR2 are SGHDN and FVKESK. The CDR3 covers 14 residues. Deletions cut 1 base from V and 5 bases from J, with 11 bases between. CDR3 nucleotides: TGTGCCAGCAGCCAAGGCCGCGGTCGGGAGACCCAGTACTTC. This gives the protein CASSQGRGRETQYF. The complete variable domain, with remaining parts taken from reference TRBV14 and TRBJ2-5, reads EAGVTQFPSHSVIEKGQTVTLRCDPISGHDNLYWYRRVMGKEIKFLLHFVKESKQDESGMPNNRFLAERTGGTYSTLKVQPAELEDSGVYFCASSQGRGRETQYFGPGTRLLVL.

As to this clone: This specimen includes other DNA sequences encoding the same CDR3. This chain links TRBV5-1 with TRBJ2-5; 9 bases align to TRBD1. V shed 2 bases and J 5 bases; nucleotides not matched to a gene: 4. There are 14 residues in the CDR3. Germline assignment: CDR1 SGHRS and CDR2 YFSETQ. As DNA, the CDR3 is TGCGCCAGCAGCTTACAGGGGGCCGGGGAGACCCAGTACTTC. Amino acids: CASSLQGAGETQYF.

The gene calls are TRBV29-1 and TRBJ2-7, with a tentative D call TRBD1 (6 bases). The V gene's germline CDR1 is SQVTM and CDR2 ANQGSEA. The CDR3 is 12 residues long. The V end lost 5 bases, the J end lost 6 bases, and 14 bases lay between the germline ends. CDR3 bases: TGCAGCGTTAAAACAGGGAGTCGCGAGCAGTACTTC. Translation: CSVKTGSREQYF.

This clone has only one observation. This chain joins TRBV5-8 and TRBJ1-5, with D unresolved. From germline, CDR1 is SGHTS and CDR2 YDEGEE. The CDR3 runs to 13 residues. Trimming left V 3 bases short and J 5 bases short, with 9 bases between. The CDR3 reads CASSSGIYQPQHF. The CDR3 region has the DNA TGTGCCAGCAGCTCCGGGATTTATCAGCCCCAGCATTTT. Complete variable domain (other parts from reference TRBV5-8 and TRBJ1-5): EAGVTQSPTHLIKTRGQQATLRCSPISGHTSVYWYQQALGLGLQFLLWYDEGEERNRGNFPPRFSGRQFPNYSSELNVNALELEDSALYLCASSSGIYQPQHFGDGTRLSIL.

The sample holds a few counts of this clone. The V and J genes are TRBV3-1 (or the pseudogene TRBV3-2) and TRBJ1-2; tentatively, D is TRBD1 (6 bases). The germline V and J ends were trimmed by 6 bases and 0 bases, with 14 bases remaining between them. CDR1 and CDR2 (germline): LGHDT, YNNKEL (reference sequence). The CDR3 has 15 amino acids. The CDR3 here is CASRGWTVTNYGYTF. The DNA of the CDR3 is TGTGCCAGCAGGGGGTGGACAGTGACTAACTATGGCTACACCTTC.

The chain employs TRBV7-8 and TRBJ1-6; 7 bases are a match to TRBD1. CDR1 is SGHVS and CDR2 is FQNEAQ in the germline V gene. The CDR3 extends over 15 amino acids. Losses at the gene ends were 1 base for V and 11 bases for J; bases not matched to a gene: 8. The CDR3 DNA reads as TGTGCCAGCAGCTTAGAACAGGGGCGAGTGCCACCCCTCCACTTT. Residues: CASSLEQGRVPPLHF.

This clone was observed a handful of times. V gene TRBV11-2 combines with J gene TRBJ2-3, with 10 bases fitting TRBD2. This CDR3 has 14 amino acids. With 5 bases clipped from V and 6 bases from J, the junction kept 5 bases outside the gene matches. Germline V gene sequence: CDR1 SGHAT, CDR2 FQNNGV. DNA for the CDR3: TGTGCCAGCAGCCCAATAGCGGGAGGTGATACGCAGTATTTT. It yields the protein CASSPIAGGDTQYF.